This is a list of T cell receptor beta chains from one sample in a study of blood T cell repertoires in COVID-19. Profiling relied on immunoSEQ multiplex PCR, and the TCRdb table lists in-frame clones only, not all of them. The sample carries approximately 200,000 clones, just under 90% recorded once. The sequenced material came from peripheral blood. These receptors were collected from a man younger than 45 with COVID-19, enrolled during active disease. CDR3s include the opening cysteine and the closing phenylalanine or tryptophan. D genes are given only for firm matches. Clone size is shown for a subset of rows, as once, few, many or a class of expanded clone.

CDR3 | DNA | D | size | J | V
CASSLGQGRNYGYTF | TGTGCCAGCAGCTTAGGGCAGGGAAGAAACTATGGCTACACCTTC | NA | NA | TRBJ1-2 | TRBV7-2
CASSSGTGGQETQYF | TGTGCCAGCAGCTCCGGGACAGGGGGACAAGAGACCCAGTACTTC | TRBD1 | NA | TRBJ2-5 | TRBV11-3
CASSLNVGAREQFF | TGTGCCAGCAGCTTGAATGTGGGGGCGAGGGAGCAGTTCTTC | NA | NA | TRBJ2-1 | TRBV5-4
CASSLTRWNTEGNEQFF | TGCGCCAGCAGCTTGACAAGGTGGAACACCGAGGGCAATGAGCAGTTCTTC | NA | NA | TRBJ2-1 | TRBV5-1
CASSQGWWSDNEQFF | TGTGCCAGCAGCCAAGGATGGTGGTCAGACAATGAGCAGTTCTTC | NA | NA | TRBJ2-1 | TRBV14
CASSFSYQETQYF | TGTGCCAGCAGCTTCTCGTACCAAGAGACCCAGTACTTC | NA | once | TRBJ2-5 | TRBV11-2
CASSFIQGEYEQYF | TGTGCCAGCAGCTTTATCCAGGGGGAGTACGAGCAGTACTTC | TRBD1 | NA | TRBJ2-7 | TRBV7-9
CASSLTGVPNTEAFF | TGTGCCAGCAGCCTTACAGGGGTTCCGAACACTGAAGCTTTCTTT | TRBD1 | once | TRBJ1-1 | TRBV3-1/TRBV3-2
CASSNRDRGLSAQHF | TGTGCCAGCAGTAACCGGGACAGGGGGTTATCGGCCCAGCATTTT | TRBD1 | NA | TRBJ1-5 | TRBV6-2/TRBV6-3
CASSLRGSTDTQYF | TGTGCCAGCAGCTTAAGGGGTAGCACAGATACGCAGTATTTT | NA | NA | TRBJ2-3 | TRBV7-9
CASTDSTGGYSPLHF | TGTGCCAGCACCGATTCGACAGGGGGTTATTCACCCCTCCACTTT | TRBD1 | NA | TRBJ1-6 | TRBV5-4
CASSPAGGEWTGELFF | TGCGCCAGCAGCCCTGCGGGAGGCGAGTGGACCGGGGAGCTGTTTTTT | TRBD2 | NA | TRBJ2-2 | TRBV4-1
CASSASGGAGYGYTF | TGTGCCAGCAGCGCCTCAGGGGGAGCTGGATATGGCTACACCTTC | TRBD1 | NA | TRBJ1-2 | TRBV7-2
CATSRDSYSSYEQYF | TGTGCCACCAGCAGAGACAGTTACAGCTCCTACGAGCAGTACTTC | NA | NA | TRBJ2-7 | TRBV15
CASSSPYYSNQPQHF | TGTGCCAGCAGCTCGCCTTACTATAGCAATCAGCCCCAGCATTTT | NA | NA | TRBJ1-5 | TRBV5-8
CASSLDLADYNEQFF | TGTGCCAGCAGCTTAGATCTGGCCGACTACAATGAGCAGTTCTTC | NA | NA | TRBJ2-1 | TRBV7-2
CAWSADSNQETQYF | TGTGCCTGGAGTGCGGACAGTAACCAAGAGACCCAGTACTTC | NA | NA | TRBJ2-5 | TRBV30
CASTSLGPYGYTF | TGCGCCAGCACCTCTTTGGGGCCCTATGGCTACACCTTC | NA | NA | TRBJ1-2 | TRBV5-1
CASSYGTTYEQYF | TGTGCCAGCAGTTACGGGACAACCTACGAGCAGTACTTC | NA | NA | TRBJ2-7 | TRBV6-2/TRBV6-3
CASSPLTNYGYTF | TGTGCCAGCAGCCCCCTAACTAACTATGGCTACACCTTC | NA | NA | TRBJ1-2 | TRBV7-9
CASSYSQEYGYTF | TGTGCCAGCTCATATTCACAGGAGTATGGCTACACCTTC | NA | NA | TRBJ1-2 | TRBV18
CASSPGQGYQPQHF | TGTGCCAGCAGCCCGGGACAGGGGTACCAGCCCCAGCATTTT | TRBD1 | NA | TRBJ1-5 | TRBV27
CASSRGTGNTIYF | TGTGCCAGCAGTCGTGGGACAGGAAACACCATATATTTT | NA | NA | TRBJ1-3 | TRBV12-3/TRBV12-4
CASSIALGQVNTEAFF | TGTGCCAGTAGTATCGCCCTAGGACAGGTTAACACTGAAGCTTTCTTT | TRBD1 | few | TRBJ1-1 | TRBV19
CASSHQLSGLSRGQYF | TGTGCCAGCAGTCACCAGCTTAGCGGCCTCTCAAGGGGGCAGTATTTT | NA | NA | TRBJ2-3 | TRBV27
CASSQIAGGTFLHSYNEQFF | TGTGCCAGCAGCCAAATAGCGGGAGGGACCTTTCTTCACTCCTACAATGAGCAGTTCTTC | TRBD2 | NA | TRBJ2-1 | TRBV4-2
CASSTARLWDTTYEQYF | TGTGCCAGCAGCACAGCTAGATTATGGGACACCACCTACGAGCAGTACTTC | NA | NA | TRBJ2-7 | TRBV7-8
CASSYTSGGNQPQHF | TGTGCCAGCAGTTACACGTCAGGGGGCAATCAGCCCCAGCATTTT | NA | NA | TRBJ1-5 | TRBV6-5
CASSPLGRRTYNEQFF | TGCGCCAGCAGCCCCCTTGGGAGGCGGACCTACAATGAGCAGTTCTTC | NA | NA | TRBJ2-1 | TRBV4-1
CASSIRAGRNTDTQYF | TGTGCCAGTAGTATAAGGGCGGGGCGGAACACAGATACGCAGTATTTT | NA | NA | TRBJ2-3 | TRBV19
CASSPMTSAYSYNEQFF | TGTGCCAGCAGCCCCATGACTAGCGCATACTCCTACAATGAGCAGTTCTTC | TRBD2 | once | TRBJ2-1 | TRBV4-2
CASSEFRQSPDTQYF | TGTGCCAGCAGTGAATTCCGACAGTCCCCAGATACGCAGTATTTT | NA | once | TRBJ2-3 | TRBV25-1
CASSPGQGTYEQYF | TGTGCCAGCAGTCCGGGACAGGGTACCTACGAGCAGTACTTC | TRBD1 | NA | TRBJ2-7 | TRBV6-1
CATSARDNSPLHF | TGTGCCACCAGTGCCCGGGACAACTCACCCCTCCACTTT | NA | NA | TRBJ1-6 | TRBV24-1
CASSIGQVDQPQHF | TGTGCCAGCAGCATAGGACAGGTGGATCAGCCCCAGCATTTT | TRBD1 | once | TRBJ1-5 | TRBV7-9